Described below is a single T cell receptor (beta chain) sequence and its context. Seattle patient enrollment occurred during active infection, with longitudinal follow-up thereafter. This specimen belongs to a study of blood T cell repertoires in COVID-19. On the study more broadly: Samples of COVID-19 (acute and convalescent) were obtained from the United States, Italy and Spain.

Per the germline V gene, CDR1 is SGHDT and CDR2 is YYEEEE. The CDR3 has 14 amino acids. Trimming left V 3 bases short and J 3 bases short, with 10 bases between. This table comes from immunoSEQ multiplex PCR, and its TCRdb copy is limited to in-frame clones, with some not included. The sample has about 100,000 clones, 80% to 90% seen once. The specimen sequenced was peripheral blood. The chain employs TRBV5-6 and TRBJ1-5, with D maybe TRBD1 (5 bases). The receptor comes from a man older than 75 with COVID-19, enrolled during active disease. The CDR3 sequence is CASSSRQNNQPQHF. The CDR3 region has the DNA TGTGCCAGCAGCTCTCGACAGAACAATCAGCCCCAGCATTTT.